This entry concerns a single T cell receptor (beta chain). The sample originates from a study of control samples from healthy donors and cancer patients. The table came from immunoSEQ multiplex PCR; TCRdb's copy has only in-frame clones and leaves some out. Among about 80,000 clones listed, roughly nine tenths were seen once. Germline-derived CDR1 and CDR2 are LNHDA and SQIVND (reference sequence). This CDR3 spans 14 amino acids. With 5 bases removed from V and 1 base from J, the gap between germline ends came to 11 bases. The source of this sequence is a man aged 45-60 years in good health. Sequences were obtained from blood. The rearrangement joins TRBV19 to TRBJ1-1, with D possibly matching TRBD1 (6 bases). CDR3 bases: TGTGCCAGTAGTGAATACAGGGAGAACACTGAAGCTTTCTTT. Amino acid sequence: CASSEYRENTEAFF.